This section outlines one T cell receptor beta chain sequence together with its context. Its antigen is currently unknown. TCRdb reprocessed the RT-PCR reads via MiXCR and lists one record per CDR3 protein. The top ten clones hold roughly 4.3% of a sample with 30,000 to 40,000 distinct CDR3 sequences, about 63% of them seen once. The data were obtained in a study of yellow fever vaccine responses in identical twins. Overall study results and limits: Convergence reportedly seemed to mark part of the twins' vaccine T cell response, with personalization marking the rest.

This specimen consisted of T cells from blood (PBMCs), unsorted or a sorted subset (not recorded which), obtained before or after yellow fever vaccination (not recorded which). This sequence originates from a woman in her late teens or twenties who received the yellow fever vaccine.

For the CDR3, the DNA is TGCAGCGTTGCCCCAGGGGTAGGGACTGAAGCTTTCTTT. Amino acid sequence: CSVAPGVGTEAFF. This chain links TRBV29-1 with TRBJ1-1; D might be TRBD1 (6 bases). The CDR3 extends over 13 amino acids. The ends were cut back, 4 bases at V and 5 bases at J, with 14 bases in the middle. Germline values: CDR1 SQVTM, CDR2 ANQGSEA.